The sequence of this T cell receptor (beta chain) was determined in a study of spatial heterogeneity in lung cancer. In the study overall: Unique TCR and UMI combinations averaged more than ten appearances each in raw reads.

Looked up from germline, CDR1 is MNHEY and CDR2 is SVGAGI. V was cut by 4 bases and J by 1 base, with 9 bases left in between. The CDR3 sequence is 14 residues long. TCRdb reprocessed the 5' RACE reads with MiXCR, giving one entry per CDR3 protein. The table shows under 1,500 distinct CDR3 sequences, with about 6.8% occurring only once. The time point was: sample taken at primary tumor resection. The clonotype comes from a male donor with early-stage non-small cell lung cancer. The specimen was normal lung tissue next to the tumor, collected at surgery. The chain combines TRBV6-5 with TRBJ2-3, with D perhaps matching TRBD2 (5 bases). The CDR3 here is CASSSPGGTDTQYF. The CDR3 DNA is TGTGCCAGCAGTTCACCCGGGGGCACAGATACGCAGTATTTT.